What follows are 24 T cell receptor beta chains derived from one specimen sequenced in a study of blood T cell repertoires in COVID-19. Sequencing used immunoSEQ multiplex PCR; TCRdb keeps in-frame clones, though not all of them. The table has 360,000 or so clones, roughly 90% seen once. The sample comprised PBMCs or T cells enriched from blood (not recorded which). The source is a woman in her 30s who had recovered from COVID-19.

The CDR3 spells CASSAQGAVYTF. Here the CDR3 DNA reads TGTGCCAGCAGTGCCCAGGGGGCTGTCTACACCTTC. This chain uses TRBV2 with TRBJ1-2; 8 nucleotides line up with TRBD1. V lost 4 bases to trimming and J lost 10 bases; unmatched junction nucleotides: 5. Looked up from germline, CDR1 is SNHLY and CDR2 is FYNNEI. This CDR3 region has 12 residues. Looking up the rest from reference TRBV2 and TRBJ1-2 gives the full variable domain: EPEVTQTPSHQVTQMGQEVILRCVPISNHLYFYWYRQILGQKVEFLVSFYNNEISEKSEIFDDQFSVERPDGSNFTLKIRSTKLEDSAMYFCASSAQGAVYTFGSGTRLTVV.

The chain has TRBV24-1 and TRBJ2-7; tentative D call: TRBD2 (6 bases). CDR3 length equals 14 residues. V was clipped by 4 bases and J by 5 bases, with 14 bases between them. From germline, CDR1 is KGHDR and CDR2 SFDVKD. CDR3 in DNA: TGTGCCACCAGTGACCCGGGACTTGCGAACGAGCAGTACTTC. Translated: CATSDPGLANEQYF.

The CDR3 bases are TGTGCCAGCAGCGGAGGGAGTTGGACCTACGAGCAGTACTTC. This gives the protein CASSGGSWTYEQYF. The rearrangement joins TRBV7-8 to TRBJ2-7, with D possibly TRBD2 on 6 matching bases. The ends were cut back, 5 bases at V and 2 bases at J, with 13 bases in the middle. The germline gives CDR1 SGHVS, CDR2 FQNEAQ. This CDR3 region has 14 residues.

The CDR3 DNA is TGCGCCAGCAGCTTAGGTTACGTTGGCAGGGATAGCAATCAGCCCCAGCATTTT. It is translated as CASSLGYVGRDSNQPQHF. This chain connects TRBV5-1 to TRBJ1-5; TRBD1 is a possible D gene (5 bases). CDR1 and CDR2 from the germline V gene are SGHRS and YFSETQ. This CDR3 region has 18 residues. Trimming removed 2 bases at V and 0 bases at J, with 18 bases between.

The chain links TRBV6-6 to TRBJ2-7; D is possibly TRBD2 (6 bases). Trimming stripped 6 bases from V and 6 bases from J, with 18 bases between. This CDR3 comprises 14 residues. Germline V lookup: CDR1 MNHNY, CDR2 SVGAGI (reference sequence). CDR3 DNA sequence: TGTGCCAGCAGGGAACAGACTAGGTTGGGCGAGCAGTACTTC. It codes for CASREQTRLGEQYF.

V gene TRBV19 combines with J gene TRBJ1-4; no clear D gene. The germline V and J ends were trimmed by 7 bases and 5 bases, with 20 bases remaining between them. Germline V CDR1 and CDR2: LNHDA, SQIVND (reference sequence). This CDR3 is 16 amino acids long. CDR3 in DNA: TGTGCCAGTAATTTCGCTGGTCCGCGGGCAAATGAAAAACTGTTTTTT. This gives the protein CASNFAGPRANEKLFF.

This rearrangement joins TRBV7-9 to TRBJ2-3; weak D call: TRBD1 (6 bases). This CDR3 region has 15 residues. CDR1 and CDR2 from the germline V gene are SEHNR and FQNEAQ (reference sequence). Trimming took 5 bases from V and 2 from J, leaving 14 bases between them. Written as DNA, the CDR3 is TGTGCCAGCAGCATTACGACAGGCCCCACAGATACGCAGTATTTT. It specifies CASSITTGPTDTQYF.

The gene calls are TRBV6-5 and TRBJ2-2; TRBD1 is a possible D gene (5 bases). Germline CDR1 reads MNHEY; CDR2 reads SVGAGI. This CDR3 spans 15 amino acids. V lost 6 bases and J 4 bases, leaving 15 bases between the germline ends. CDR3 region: CASSHKRGFTGELFF. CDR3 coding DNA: TGTGCCAGCAGCCATAAAAGGGGCTTCACCGGGGAGCTGTTTTTT.

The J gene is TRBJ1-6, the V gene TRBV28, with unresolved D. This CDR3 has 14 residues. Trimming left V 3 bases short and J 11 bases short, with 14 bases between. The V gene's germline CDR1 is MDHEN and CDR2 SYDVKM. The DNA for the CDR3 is TGTGCCAGCAGTTTGACGGGGTCGGCGGCACCCCTCCACTTT. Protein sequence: CASSLTGSAAPLHF.

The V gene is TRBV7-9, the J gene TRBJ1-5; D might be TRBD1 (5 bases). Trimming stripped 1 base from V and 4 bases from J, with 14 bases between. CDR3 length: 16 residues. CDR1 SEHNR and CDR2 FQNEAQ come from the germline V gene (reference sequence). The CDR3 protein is CASSLDSGTGNQPQHF. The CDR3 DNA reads TGTGCCAGCAGCTTAGACTCCGGGACTGGGAATCAGCCCCAGCATTTT.

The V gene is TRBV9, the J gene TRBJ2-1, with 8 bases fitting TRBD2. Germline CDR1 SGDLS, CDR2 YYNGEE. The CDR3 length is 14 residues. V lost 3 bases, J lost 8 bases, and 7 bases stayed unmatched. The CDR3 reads CASSARGLVYEQFF. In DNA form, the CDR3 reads TGTGCCAGCAGCGCCCGGGGACTAGTCTATGAGCAGTTCTTC.

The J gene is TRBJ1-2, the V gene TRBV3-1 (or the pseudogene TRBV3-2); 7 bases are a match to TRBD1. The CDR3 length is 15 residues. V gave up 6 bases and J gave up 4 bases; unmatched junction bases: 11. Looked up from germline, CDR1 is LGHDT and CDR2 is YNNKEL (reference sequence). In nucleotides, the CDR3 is TGTGCCAGCAGGAGTATACAGGGGTTAAGCTATGGCTACACCTTC. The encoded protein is CASRSIQGLSYGYTF.

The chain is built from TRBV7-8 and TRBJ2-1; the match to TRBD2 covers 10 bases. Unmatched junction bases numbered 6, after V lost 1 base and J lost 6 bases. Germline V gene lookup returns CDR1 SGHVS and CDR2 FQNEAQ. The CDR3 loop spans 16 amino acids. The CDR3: CASSLVLSSGSNEQFF. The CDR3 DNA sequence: TGTGCCAGCAGCTTAGTCTTGTCTAGCGGGAGCAATGAGCAGTTCTTC.

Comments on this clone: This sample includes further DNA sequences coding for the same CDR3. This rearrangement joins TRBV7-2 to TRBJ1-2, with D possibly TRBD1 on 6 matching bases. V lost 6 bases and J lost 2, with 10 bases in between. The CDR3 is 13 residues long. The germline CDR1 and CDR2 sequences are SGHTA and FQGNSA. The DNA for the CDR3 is TGTGCCAGCAGTTCGACAGGCAACTATGGCTACACCTTC. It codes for CASSSTGNYGYTF.

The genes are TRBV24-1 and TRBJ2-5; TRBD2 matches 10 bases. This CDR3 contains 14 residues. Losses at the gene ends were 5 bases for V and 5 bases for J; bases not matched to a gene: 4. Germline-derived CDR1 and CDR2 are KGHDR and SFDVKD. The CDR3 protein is CATSGLAGVETQYF. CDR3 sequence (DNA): TGTGCCACCAGTGGCCTAGCGGGAGTGGAGACCCAGTACTTC.

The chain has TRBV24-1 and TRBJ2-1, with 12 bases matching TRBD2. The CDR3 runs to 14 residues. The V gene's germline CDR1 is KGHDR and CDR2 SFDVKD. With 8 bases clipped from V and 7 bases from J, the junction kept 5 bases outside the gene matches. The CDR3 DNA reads TGTGCCACCACCGGGACTAGCGGGTTAAATGAGCAGTTCTTC. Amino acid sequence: CATTGTSGLNEQFF.

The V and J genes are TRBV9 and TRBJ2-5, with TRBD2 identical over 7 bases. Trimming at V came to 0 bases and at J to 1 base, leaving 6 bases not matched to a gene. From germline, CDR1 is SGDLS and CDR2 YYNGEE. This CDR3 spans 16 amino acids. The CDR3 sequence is CASSVDPSGTQETQYF. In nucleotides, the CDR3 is TGTGCCAGCAGCGTAGATCCTAGCGGCACCCAAGAGACCCAGTACTTC.

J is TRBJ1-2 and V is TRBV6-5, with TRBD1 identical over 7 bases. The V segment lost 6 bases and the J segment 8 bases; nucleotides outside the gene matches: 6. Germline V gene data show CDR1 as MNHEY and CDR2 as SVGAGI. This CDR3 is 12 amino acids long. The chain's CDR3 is CASRKQGSGYTF. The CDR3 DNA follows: TGTGCCAGCAGGAAACAGGGGTCGGGCTACACCTTC.

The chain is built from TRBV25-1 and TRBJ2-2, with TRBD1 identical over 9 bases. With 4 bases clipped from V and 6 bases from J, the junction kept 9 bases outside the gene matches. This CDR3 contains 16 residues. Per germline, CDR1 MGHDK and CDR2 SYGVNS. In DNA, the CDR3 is TGTGCCAGCAGTGGACCCCGACAGGGGGGCGCCGGGGAGCTGTTTTTT. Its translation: CASSGPRQGGAGELFF.

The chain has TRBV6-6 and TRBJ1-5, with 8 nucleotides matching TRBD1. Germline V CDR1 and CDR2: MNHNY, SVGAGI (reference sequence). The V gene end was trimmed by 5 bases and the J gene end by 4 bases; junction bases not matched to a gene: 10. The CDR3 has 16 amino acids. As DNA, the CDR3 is TGTGCCAGCAGTCGAGGACAGGGTCCTATAAATCAGCCCCAGCATTTT. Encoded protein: CASSRGQGPINQPQHF.

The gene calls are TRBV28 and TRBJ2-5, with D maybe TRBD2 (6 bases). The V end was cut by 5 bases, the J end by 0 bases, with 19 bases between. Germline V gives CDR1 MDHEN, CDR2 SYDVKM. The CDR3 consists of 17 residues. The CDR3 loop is CASSPSGTPRYQETQYF. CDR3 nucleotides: TGTGCCAGCAGTCCATCCGGGACTCCCAGGTACCAAGAGACCCAGTACTTC.

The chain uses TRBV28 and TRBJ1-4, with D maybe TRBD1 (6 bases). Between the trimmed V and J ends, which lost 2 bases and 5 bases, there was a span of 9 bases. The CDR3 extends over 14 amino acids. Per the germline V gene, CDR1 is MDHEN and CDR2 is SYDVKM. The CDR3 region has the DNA TGTGCCAGCAGTTTAGGGACACAGAATGAAAAACTGTTTTTT. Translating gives CASSLGTQNEKLFF.

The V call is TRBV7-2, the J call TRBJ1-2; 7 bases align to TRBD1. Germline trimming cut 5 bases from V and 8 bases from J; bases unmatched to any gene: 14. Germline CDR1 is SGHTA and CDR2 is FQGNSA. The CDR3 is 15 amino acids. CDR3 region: CASSPRPGTVYGYTF. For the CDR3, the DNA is TGTGCCAGCAGCCCCCGTCCTGGGACAGTCTACGGCTACACCTTC.

The CDR3 sequence: CASSEGQGFEAFF. The DNA for the CDR3 is TGTGCCAGCAGTGAGGGACAGGGATTTGAAGCTTTCTTT. The V call is TRBV6-1, the J call TRBJ1-1, with 9 nucleotides matching TRBD1. The ends lost 3 bases at V and 7 bases at J; junction bases unmatched: 3. There are 13 residues in the CDR3. Germline lookup yields CDR1 MNHNS and CDR2 SASEGT.